This T cell receptor beta chain was sequenced for a study of CD8+ T cells in alopecia areata. Isolated RNA was reverse transcribed into cDNA used as the sequencing template. Assay: immunoSEQ multiplex PCR; the TCRdb copy retains only in-frame clones and omits some. This table has 130,000 to 150,000 clones, 51% appearing once. The CDR3 runs 16 residues. Trimming pared 2 bases from V and 0 bases from J, leaving 8 bases between. The V gene's germline CDR1 is KGHSH and CDR2 LQKENI. The source is a human donor with alopecia areata. The sample was CD4+ T cells sorted from blood, taken at week 0. V gene TRBV18 combines with J gene TRBJ2-6; D gene ambiguous. In DNA form, the CDR3 reads TGTGCCAGCTCACCATGGGCGACCTCTGGGGCCAACGTCCTGACTTTC. It encodes CASSPWATSGANVLTF.